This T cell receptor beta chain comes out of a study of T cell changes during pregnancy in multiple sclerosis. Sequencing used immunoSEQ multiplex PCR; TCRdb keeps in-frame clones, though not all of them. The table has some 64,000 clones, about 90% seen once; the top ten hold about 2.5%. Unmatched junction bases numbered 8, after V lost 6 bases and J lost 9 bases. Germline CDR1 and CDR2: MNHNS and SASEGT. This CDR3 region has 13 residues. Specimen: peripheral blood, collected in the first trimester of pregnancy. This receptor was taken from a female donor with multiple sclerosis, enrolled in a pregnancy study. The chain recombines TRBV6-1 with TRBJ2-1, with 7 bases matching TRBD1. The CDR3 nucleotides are TGTGCCAGCAGGAGACAGGGTAGAGGTGAGCAGTTCTTC. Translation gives CASRRQGRGEQFF.